A single sample is the source of the 10 T cell receptor beta chains below, sequenced in a study of T cells in women clearing cervical HPV infection. Sequenced by immunoSEQ multiplex PCR; TCRdb stores in-frame clones only, minus some. This repertoire includes around 30,000 clones. Specimen: blood buffy coat. These TCRs come from a woman aged 18 to 75 with a cervical HPV16 infection that either progressed to CIN3+ or cleared (not recorded which).

Comment on this clone: The read comes to an end 3 residues before the CDR3 does, leaving the germline J gene to fill in the end. Other DNA sequences from this sample encode an identical CDR3 as well. V and J are TRBV2 and TRBJ2-5; D possibly corresponds to TRBD1 (6 bases). Germline V gene lookup returns CDR1 SNHLY and CDR2 FYNNEI. CDR3 size: 15 residues. Trimming removed 6 bases from V and 3 bases from J, with 17 bases in between. The DNA read from the CDR3 is TGTGCCAGCAGGAGGGGGAACAGCGTTAAAGAGACC. Its translation is CASRRGNSVKET. The CDR3, in full, reads CASRRGNSVKETQYF.

Turning to this clone: The read falls 3 residues short of the CDR3 end, and the missing part is taken from the germline J gene. The genes are TRBV7-3 and TRBJ2-2; 13 bases are a match to TRBD2. CDR1 is SGHTA and CDR2 is FQGTGA in the germline V gene. The V segment lost 4 bases and the J segment 6 bases; nucleotides outside the gene matches: 2. The CDR3 is made up of 15 amino acids. The part of the CDR3 DNA that was read is TGTGCCAGCAGCTCAACTAGCGGGAGGGCCGGGGAG. Translated: CASSSTSGRAGE. In full, the CDR3 reads CASSSTSGRAGELFF.

With respect to this clone: The CDR3 goes on 3 residues after the read ends, and that part is filled in from the germline J gene. The chain recombines TRBV7-6 with TRBJ1-1; TRBD1 matches 7 bases. The CDR3 extends over 12 amino acids. The V gene's germline CDR1 is SGHVS and CDR2 FNYEAQ. Trimming took 2 bases from V and 7 from J; bases not matched to a gene: 1. The part of the CDR3 DNA that was read is TGTGCCAGCAGCTTACAGGGGGGTGAA. This gives the protein CASSLQGGE. The CDR3 in its entirety is CASSLQGGEAFF.

Regarding this clone: The CDR3 end is not reached by the read, which stops 3 residues before it; the germline J gene fills it in. The chain recombines TRBV7-8 with TRBJ2-1, with 8 bases aligning to TRBD2. V was clipped by 5 bases and J by 0 bases; unmatched bases: 6. The CDR3 sequence is 16 residues long. From germline, CDR1 is SGHVS and CDR2 FQNEAQ. CDR3 DNA (partial): TGTGCCAGCAGCCCCTTAGCGGGACCCTCCTACAATGAG. Protein sequence: CASSPLAGPSYNE. The full CDR3 protein reads CASSPLAGPSYNEQFF.

On this clone: Read data end 3 residues before the CDR3 end; the end is taken from the germline J gene. The J gene is TRBJ1-2, the V gene TRBV19; TRBD1 aligns across 8 bases. CDR3 length: 15 residues. CDR1 is LNHDA, CDR2 SQIVND, per germline (reference sequence). J was trimmed by 4 bases and V by 5 bases; bases with no gene match: 9. The part of the CDR3 DNA that was read is TGTGCCAGTAGTGCCTTAGGACAGGGAACCTATGGC. It encodes CASSALGQGTYG. The CDR3, in full, reads CASSALGQGTYGYTF.

As to this clone: Read data end 3 residues before the CDR3 end; the end is taken from the germline J gene. J is TRBJ2-7 and V is TRBV19; 7 bases agree with TRBD1. Germline V gene data show CDR1 as LNHDA and CDR2 as SQIVND (reference sequence). V was pared by 4 bases and J by 3 bases, with 3 bases of the junction left unmatched. This CDR3 is 13 amino acids long. The part of the CDR3 DNA that was read is TGTGCCAGTAGTACGCCAGGGGGCTACGAG. This encodes CASSTPGGYE. In full, the CDR3 is CASSTPGGYEQYF.

The CDR3 loop is CAWGAGERYEKLFF. The CDR3 bases that were read are TGTGCCTGGGGTGCAGGGGAGAGATATGAAAAG. V is TRBV30 and J is TRBJ2-2; D perhaps matches TRBD1 (6 bases). The CDR3 end lies 3 residues beyond the end of the read and is filled in from the germline J gene. The CDR3 is 14 residues long. The germline V gene has CDR1 GTSNPN and CDR2 SVGIG (reference sequence).

Regarding this clone: One end of the junction fails to match germline, which may point to a read error. The read comes to an end 3 residues before the CDR3 does, leaving the germline J gene to fill in the end. Other DNA sequences in the sample encode the same CDR3. The chain uses TRBV13 and TRBJ1-3; tentatively, D is TRBD1 (5 bases). This CDR3 spans 13 amino acids. Germline CDR1 is PRHDT and CDR2 is FYEKMQ (reference sequence). The part of the CDR3 DNA that was read is TGTGCCAGCACCCGGGGGTCCTGGAACACG. It codes for CASTRGSWNT. The complete CDR3 protein is CASTRGSWNTIYF. Using reference TRBV13 and TRBJ1-3 for the parts outside the CDR3, the full variable domain is AAGVIQSPRHLIKEKRETATLKCYPIPRHDTVYWYQQGPGQDPQFLISFYEKMQSDKGSIPDRFSAQQFSDYHSELNMSSLELGDSALYFCASTRGSWNTIYFGEGSWLTVV.

Details on this clone: The CDR3 extends 3 residues past the end of the read, so its final part is completed from the germline J gene. The chain carries TRBV2 and TRBJ2-3; possibly TRBD2 for D (7 bases). V was cut by 9 bases and J by 4 bases, with 17 bases left in between. Germline lookup yields CDR1 SNHLY and CDR2 FYNNEI. CDR3 length: 14 amino acids. The CDR3 sequence: CASRPGGASDTQYF. The CDR3 bases that were read are TGTGCCAGTCGCCCGGGGGGCGCGTCAGATACG.

For this clone: The CDR3 extends 3 residues past the end of the read, so its final part is completed from the germline J gene. The J gene is TRBJ2-1, the V gene TRBV5-1; D perhaps matches TRBD1 (6 bases). This CDR3 has 14 amino acids. V gave up 0 bases and J gave up 7 bases, with 11 bases separating them. In germline, CDR1 is SGHRS, CDR2 YFSETQ. CDR3: CASSLGGQRNEQFF. The CDR3 DNA, read in part, is TGCGCCAGCAGCTTGGGGGGACAAAGGAATGAG.